The 32 T cell receptor beta chains given below trace back to one sample, sequenced in a study of cytomegalovirus exposure and HLA in healthy donors. PCR amplification relied on 60 Vbeta primers (plus 13 Jbeta primers). Assay used: immunoSEQ multiplex PCR; TCRdb lists only in-frame clones, some missing. The table has 120,000 to 150,000 clones, 66% seen once. Sequencing was done on a sample of PBMCs. Receptor source: a woman aged 60-75 years in good health and CMV-seronegative.

The V and J genes are TRBV23-1 and TRBJ1-5; TRBD1 matches at 7 bases. TRBV23-1 is marked as an open reading frame, function uncertain. The CDR3 has 18 amino acids. V gave up 0 bases and J gave up 1 base; unmatched junction bases: 9. The CDR3 nucleotides read TGCGCCAGCAGTCAATCTGAAGAGGGGGCGAGGAGCAATCAGCCCCAGCATTTT. Translating gives CASSQSEEGARSNQPQHF.

The V call is TRBV5-1, the J call TRBJ2-3; no reliable D call. Germline-derived CDR1 and CDR2 are SGHRS and YFSETQ. V was pared by 5 bases and J by 4 bases, with 11 bases between. This CDR3 has 13 residues. The CDR3 DNA is TGCGCCAGCAGGAAACAGTTTTCAGATACGCAGTATTTT. It yields the protein CASRKQFSDTQYF.

This sequence joins TRBV27 and TRBJ2-1; 11 bases map to TRBD2. V shed 5 bases, J shed 7 bases, and the junction held 4 bases outside the gene matches. Germline values: CDR1 MNHEY, CDR2 SMNVEV (reference sequence). CDR3 size: 14 residues. CDR3 amino acids: CASSLASGGNEQFF. DNA for the CDR3: TGTGCCAGCAGTCTTGCTAGCGGGGGGAATGAGCAGTTCTTC.

The chain is built from TRBV7-3 and TRBJ2-3; D is perhaps TRBD2 (6 bases). The CDR3 has 14 residues. Germline assignment: CDR1 SGHTA and CDR2 FQGTGA. Trimming shortened V by 3 bases and J by 6 bases, and 13 bases separated the two germline ends. The CDR3 region is CASSFSAAGDTQYF. The CDR3 nucleotides read TGTGCCAGCAGCTTCTCGGCGGCGGGGGATACGCAGTATTTT.

The CDR3 sequence is CASSVAGGQETQYF. The CDR3 DNA reads TGTGCCAGCAGCGTAGCGGGGGGACAAGAGACCCAGTACTTC. The chain combines TRBV9 with TRBJ2-5, with TRBD2 matching 7 bases. CDR3 length: 14 residues. Germline V gene lookup returns CDR1 SGDLS and CDR2 YYNGEE. V lost 0 bases and J lost 2; bases outside the gene matches: 1. The variable domain in full, completed from reference TRBV9 and TRBJ2-5, reads DSGVTQTPKHLITATGQRVTLRCSPRSGDLSVYWYQQSLDQGLQFLIQYYNGEERAKGNILERFSAQQFPDLHSELNLSSLELGDSALYFCASSVAGGQETQYFGPGTRLLVL.

CDR3 region: CASTQSEDTEAFF. In DNA form, the CDR3 reads TGCGCCAGCACCCAATCCGAGGACACTGAAGCTTTCTTT. The V gene is TRBV5-1, the J gene TRBJ1-1; D unresolved. The germline V and J ends were trimmed by 6 bases and 3 bases, with 12 bases remaining between them. The CDR3 runs 13 residues. Germline CDR1 is SGHRS and CDR2 is YFSETQ.

This clone showed up just a few times. J is TRBJ2-7 and V is TRBV27; D is possibly TRBD2 (5 bases). Germline lookup yields CDR1 MNHEY and CDR2 SMNVEV (reference sequence). CDR3 length: 13 amino acids. V was trimmed by 7 bases and J by 1 base, leaving 11 bases between them. CDR3 nucleotide sequence: TGTGCCAGCAAGGAGGAATTTTCCTACGAGCAGTACTTC. Translated, it gives CASKEEFSYEQYF.

This chain joins TRBV7-2 and TRBJ2-5; 7 bases are a match to TRBD2. The CDR3 totals 15 residues. Germline loops: CDR1 SGHTA, CDR2 FQGNSA. V gave up 2 bases and J gave up 1 base; unmatched junction bases: 4. CDR3 bases: TGTGCCAGCAGCTTATCTCCTAGCGGCCAAGAGACCCAGTACTTC. Its protein is CASSLSPSGQETQYF.

The DNA of the CDR3 is TGTGCCAGTAGATTTAAGGGACAGAACACCGGGGAGCTGTTTTTT. This codes for CASRFKGQNTGELFF. The chain is built from TRBV19 and TRBJ2-2; D may be TRBD1 (6 bases). This CDR3 has 15 amino acids. V dropped 6 bases and J dropped 1 base, with 12 bases sitting between them. Per the germline V gene, CDR1 is LNHDA and CDR2 is SQIVND (reference sequence).

The V call is TRBV7-9, the J call TRBJ2-7, with 9 bases fitting TRBD1. CDR1 SEHNR and CDR2 FQNEAQ come from the germline V gene (reference sequence). With 5 bases clipped from V and 5 bases from J, the junction kept 7 bases outside the gene matches. The CDR3 runs 14 residues. Here the CDR3 DNA reads TGTGCCAGCAGCGCCCGGGACAGGGTGCACGAGCAGTACTTC. It is translated as CASSARDRVHEQYF.

The chain has TRBV6-5 and TRBJ1-6, with D uncertain. The CDR3 runs 12 residues. The germline V gene encodes CDR1 MNHEY and CDR2 SVGAGI. With 7 bases removed from V and 13 bases from J, the gap between germline ends came to 14 bases. The CDR3 here is CASNSGSSPLHF. The CDR3 bases are TGTGCCAGCAACTCCGGGTCTAGTCCCCTCCACTTT.

The chain has TRBV18 and TRBJ2-7, with D possibly being TRBD2 (5 bases). V lost 6 bases and J 3 bases, leaving 6 bases between the germline ends. Germline V CDR1 and CDR2: KGHSH, LQKENI. This CDR3 comprises 11 residues. Here the CDR3 DNA reads TGTGCCAGCTCTCGGGACTACGAGCAGTACTTC. It specifies CASSRDYEQYF.

This clone was seen once. Written as DNA, the CDR3 is TGTGCCAGCAGCGATCGACAGGCTCTCCCGACCTTCTATGGCTACACCTTC. Translated: CASSDRQALPTFYGYTF. The chain recombines TRBV7-9 with TRBJ1-2; possible D gene TRBD1, 6 bases. V was pared by 5 bases and J by 4 bases, with 23 bases between. The CDR3 spans 17 residues. The V gene's germline CDR1 is SEHNR and CDR2 FQNEAQ (reference sequence).

This chain uses TRBV5-1 with TRBJ2-7; TRBD2 agrees at 8 bases. Germline CDR1 and CDR2: SGHRS and YFSETQ. The V segment lost 0 bases and the J segment 3 bases; nucleotides outside the gene matches: 14. The CDR3 has 18 residues. In nucleotides, the CDR3 is TGCGCCAGCAGCTTGGCGGGGTCGGGGGGGCCGCAAGGCTACGAGCAGTACTTC. Translated: CASSLAGSGGPQGYEQYF.

Comments on this clone: Its ends do not fully match the called genes, so a read error is possible. The chain recombines TRBV4-1 with TRBJ2-6, with a tentative D call TRBD1 (5 bases). Germline assignment: CDR1 MGHRA and CDR2 YSYEKL. This CDR3 spans 15 amino acids. This CDR3 reads CASSRSGNGANVLTF. The CDR3 DNA follows: TGTGCCAGCAGCCGATCAGGGAACGGGGCCAACGTCCTGACTTTC.

V usage is TRBV6-6 and J usage is TRBJ2-5; maybe TRBD2 (6 bases). The assigned J gene may be wrong: the sequence end matches TRBJ2-7 better. This CDR3 comprises 14 residues. The V gene's germline CDR1 is MNHNY and CDR2 SVGAGI (reference sequence). The CDR3: CASSYLQGLYEQYF. Here the CDR3 DNA reads TGTGCCAGCAGTTACCTCCAGGGACTTTACGAGCAGTACTTC.

This chain connects TRBV28 to TRBJ1-5; D is ambiguous. Trimming took 7 bases from V and 3 from J, leaving 13 bases between them. CDR3 length: 14 amino acids. Germline CDR1 reads MDHEN; CDR2 reads SYDVKM. CDR3 sequence (DNA): TGTGCCAGCACCTCGTCCGGGGTCAATCAGCCCCAGCATTTT. The encoded protein is CASTSSGVNQPQHF. The whole variable domain, remainder taken from reference TRBV28 and TRBJ1-5, is DVKVTQSSRYLVKRTGEKVFLECVQDMDHENMFWYRQDPGLGLRLIYFSYDVKMKEKGDIPEGYSVSREKKERFSLILESASTNQTSMYLCASTSSGVNQPQHFGDGTRLSIL.

The genes are TRBV28 and TRBJ2-1, with D unresolved. Germline CDR1 is MDHEN and CDR2 is SYDVKM. The ends were cut back, 3 bases at V and 0 bases at J, with 9 bases in the middle. CDR3 length: 15 residues. This CDR3 reads CASSFSSPSYNEQFF. In nucleotides, the CDR3 is TGTGCCAGCAGTTTCTCCAGTCCCTCCTACAATGAGCAGTTCTTC.

The rearrangement links TRBV5-4 to TRBJ2-5; a possible D gene is TRBD1 (6 bases). The DNA end lines up better with TRBJ2-7; the J call may be wrong. Germline V gives CDR1 SGHNT, CDR2 YYREEE (reference sequence). The CDR3 runs 15 residues. The CDR3 DNA is TGTGCCAGCAGCTTATCCACAGGGTTCTCCTACGAGCAGTACTTC. It specifies CASSLSTGFSYEQYF.

This clone occurred a few times. The chain joins TRBV5-1 to TRBJ2-1, with 9 bases fitting TRBD2. Trimming cost V 1 base and J 6 bases; bases outside gene matches: 2. The CDR3 extends over 14 amino acids. Germline V gives CDR1 SGHRS, CDR2 YFSETQ. In DNA, the CDR3 is TGCGCCAGCAGCTTGAGGGGACTAGCCAATGAGCAGTTCTTC. It yields the protein CASSLRGLANEQFF.

The J gene is TRBJ2-5, the V gene TRBV7-6; D not certain. The CDR3 runs to 15 residues. Germline V gene data show CDR1 as SGHVS and CDR2 as FNYEAQ. V lost 5 bases, J lost 0 bases, and 13 bases lay in between. The CDR3 coding sequence is TGTGCCAGCAGCCTAGACATCCTGTACCAAGAGACCCAGTACTTC. It codes for CASSLDILYQETQYF.

CDR3 sequence (DNA): TGTGCCAGCAGTTACTCGTTTTTCCAAGATACGCAGTATTTT. Translating gives CASSYSFFQDTQYF. The chain carries TRBV6-6 and TRBJ2-3; D unresolved. CDR3 length equals 14 residues. CDR1 is MNHNY and CDR2 is SVGAGI in the germline V gene (reference sequence). The V gene lost 0 bases and the J gene lost 5 bases, with 9 bases spanning the gap.

The V and J genes are TRBV6-5 and TRBJ2-7, with 8 bases identical to TRBD2. V shed 4 bases, J shed 3 bases, and the junction held 2 bases outside the gene matches. The length of the CDR3 is 13 residues. Per the germline V gene, CDR1 is MNHEY and CDR2 is SVGAGI. The chain's CDR3 is CASSSGTSYEQYF. DNA of the CDR3: TGTGCCAGCAGTTCCGGGACTAGCTACGAGCAGTACTTC.

The rearrangement links TRBV29-1 to TRBJ2-7; a possible D gene is TRBD1 (5 bases). Trimming removed 4 bases at V and 3 bases at J, with 13 bases between. Looked up from germline, CDR1 is SQVTM and CDR2 is ANQGSEA. The CDR3 runs to 13 residues. The CDR3 sequence: CSVAVVGVYEQYF. In DNA form, the CDR3 reads TGCAGCGTTGCCGTTGTAGGGGTCTACGAGCAGTACTTC.

The chain is built from TRBV6-5 and TRBJ2-5; 7 bases line up with TRBD1. Germline lookup yields CDR1 MNHEY and CDR2 SVGAGI. The CDR3 totals 13 residues. V lost 8 bases to trimming and J lost 7 bases; unmatched junction nucleotides: 10. The CDR3 is CASAVGGDRTQYF. In DNA form, the CDR3 reads TGTGCCAGCGCGGTAGGGGGCGACAGGACCCAGTACTTC.

This clone was counted between two and nine times. The V call is TRBV19, the J call TRBJ1-1; tentative D call: TRBD1 (5 bases). Germline-derived CDR1 and CDR2 are LNHDA and SQIVND (reference sequence). The ends were cut back, 11 bases at V and 2 bases at J, with 9 bases in the middle. The CDR3 spans 11 residues. The CDR3 nucleotides are TGTGCCTCCGGGGGAAACACTGAAGCTTTCTTT. Amino acid sequence: CASGGNTEAFF. The variable domain in full, with the rest retrieved from reference TRBV19 and TRBJ1-1, is DGGITQSPKYLFRKEGQNVTLSCEQNLNHDAMYWYRQDPGQGLRLIYYSQIVNDFQKGDIAEGYSVSREKKESFPLTVTSAQKNPTAFYLCASGGNTEAFFGQGTRLTVV.

This sequence joins TRBV29-1 and TRBJ1-1, with D perhaps TRBD1 (5 bases). Looked up from germline, CDR1 is SQVTM and CDR2 is ANQGSEA. The CDR3 is made up of 11 amino acids. The V and J ends lost 4 bases and 11 bases respectively, with 14 bases between them. The CDR3, as DNA: TGCAGCGTTGGTCAGGGTAATCGCGCTTTCTTT. Protein: CSVGQGNRAFF.

The chain is built from TRBV5-1 and TRBJ2-3, with 11 nucleotides matching TRBD2. This CDR3 is 16 amino acids long. The germline gives CDR1 SGHRS, CDR2 YFSETQ. V lost 6 bases to trimming and J lost 4 bases; unmatched junction nucleotides: 10. CDR3 sequence reads: CASILTLAGVADTQYF. DNA of the CDR3: TGCGCCAGCATCCTTACACTAGCGGGAGTGGCAGATACGCAGTATTTT.

The gene calls are TRBV10-3 and TRBJ2-7; 13 nucleotides align to TRBD2. The CDR3 is made up of 16 amino acids. Germline V gene data show CDR1 as ENHRY and CDR2 as SYGVKD. Unmatched junction bases numbered 11, after V lost 5 bases and J lost 7 bases. The chain's CDR3 is CAISPGVTSGRGEQYF. DNA for the CDR3: TGTGCCATCAGTCCTGGGGTCACTAGCGGGAGGGGAGAGCAGTACTTC.

V and J are TRBV5-1 and TRBJ2-3; 8 nucleotides line up with TRBD2. Germline V gene sequence: CDR1 SGHRS, CDR2 YFSETQ. J gave up 2 bases and V 0 bases, and 2 bases lay outside the gene matches. The CDR3 extends over 15 amino acids. The CDR3 bases are TGCGCCAGCAGCTTGGACGGACTAGCCACAGATACGCAGTATTTT. Translated: CASSLDGLATDTQYF.

The chain links TRBV7-2 to TRBJ2-2, with TRBD1 as a possible D gene (5 bases). This CDR3 contains 14 residues. The V end lost 5 bases, the J end lost 3 bases, and 10 bases lay between the germline ends. The germline V gene encodes CDR1 SGHTA and CDR2 FQGNSA. The CDR3 bases are TGTGCCAGCAGCAGGGGAACCGACACCGGGGAGCTGTTTTTT. Amino acids: CASSRGTDTGELFF.

This clone was found a few times. The genes are TRBV7-9 and TRBJ2-1, with 8 bases that match TRBD2. Germline CDR1 SEHNR, CDR2 FQNEAQ (reference sequence). CDR3 length: 15 residues. The J segment lost 7 bases and the V segment lost 5 bases, leaving 10 bases of the junction unmatched. The CDR3 DNA is TGTGCCAGCAGCCCCATTAGCGGGAATTGGAATGAGCAGTTCTTC. The encoded protein is CASSPISGNWNEQFF.